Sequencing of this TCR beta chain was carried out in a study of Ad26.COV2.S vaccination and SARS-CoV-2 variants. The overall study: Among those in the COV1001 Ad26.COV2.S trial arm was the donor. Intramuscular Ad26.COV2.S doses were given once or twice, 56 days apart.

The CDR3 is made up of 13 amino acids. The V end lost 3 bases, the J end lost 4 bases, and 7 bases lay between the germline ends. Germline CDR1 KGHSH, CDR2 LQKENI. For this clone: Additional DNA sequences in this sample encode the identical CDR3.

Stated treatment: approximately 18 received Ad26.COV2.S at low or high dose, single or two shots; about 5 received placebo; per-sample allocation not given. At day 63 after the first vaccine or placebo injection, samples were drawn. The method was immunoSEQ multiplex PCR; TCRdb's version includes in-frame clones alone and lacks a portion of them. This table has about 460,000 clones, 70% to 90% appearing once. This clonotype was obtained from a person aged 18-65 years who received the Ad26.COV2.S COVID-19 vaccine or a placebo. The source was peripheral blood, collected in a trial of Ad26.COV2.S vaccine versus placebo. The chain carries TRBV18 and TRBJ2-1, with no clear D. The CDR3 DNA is TGTGCCAGCTCACCGTCGCAGTACAATGAGCAGTTCTTC. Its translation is CASSPSQYNEQFF. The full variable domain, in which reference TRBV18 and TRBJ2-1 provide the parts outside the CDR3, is NAGVMQNPRHLVRRRGQEARLRCSPMKGHSHVYWYRQLPEEGLKFMVYLQKENIIDESGMPKERFSAEFPKEGPSILRIQQVVRGDSAAYFCASSPSQYNEQFFGPGTRLTVL.